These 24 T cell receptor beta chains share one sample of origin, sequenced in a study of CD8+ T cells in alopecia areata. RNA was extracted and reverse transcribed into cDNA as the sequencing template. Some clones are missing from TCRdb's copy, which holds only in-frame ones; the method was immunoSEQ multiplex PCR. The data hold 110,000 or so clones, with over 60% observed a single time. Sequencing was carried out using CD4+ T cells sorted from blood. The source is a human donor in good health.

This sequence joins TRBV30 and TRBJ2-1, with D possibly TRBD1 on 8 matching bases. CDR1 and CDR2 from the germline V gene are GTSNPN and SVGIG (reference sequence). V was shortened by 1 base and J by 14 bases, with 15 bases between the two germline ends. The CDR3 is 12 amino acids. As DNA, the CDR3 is TGTGCCTGGAGTGCAAGGACAGGGAGGGAGTTCTTC. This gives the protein CAWSARTGREFF.

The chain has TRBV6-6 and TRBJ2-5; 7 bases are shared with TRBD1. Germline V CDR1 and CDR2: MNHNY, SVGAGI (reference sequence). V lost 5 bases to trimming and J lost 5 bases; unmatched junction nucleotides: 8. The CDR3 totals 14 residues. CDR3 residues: CASSLQGTRETQYF. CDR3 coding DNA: TGTGCCAGCAGTCTACAGGGGACCAGGGAGACCCAGTACTTC.

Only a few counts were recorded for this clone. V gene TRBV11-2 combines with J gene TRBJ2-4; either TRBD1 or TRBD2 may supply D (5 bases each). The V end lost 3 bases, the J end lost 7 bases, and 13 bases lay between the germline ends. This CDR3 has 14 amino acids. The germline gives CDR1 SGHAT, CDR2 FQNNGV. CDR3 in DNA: TGTGCCAGCAGCTTGGAGAGGGGCCTGAACATTCAGTACTTC. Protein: CASSLERGLNIQYF.

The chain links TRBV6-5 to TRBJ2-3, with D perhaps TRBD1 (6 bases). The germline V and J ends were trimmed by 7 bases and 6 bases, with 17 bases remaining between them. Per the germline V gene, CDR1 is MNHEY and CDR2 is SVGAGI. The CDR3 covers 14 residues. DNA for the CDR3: TGTGCCAGCACTAATACAGGGCGAGGTGATACGCAGTATTTT. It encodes CASTNTGRGDTQYF.

The CDR3 DNA reads as TGTGCCAGCAGCTTAGAGGGACGGTTCCAAGAGACCCAGTACTTC. Protein: CASSLEGRFQETQYF. The chain is built from TRBV7-2 and TRBJ2-5, with D possibly called TRBD1 or TRBD2 (5 bases each). The germline V gene encodes CDR1 SGHTA and CDR2 FQGNSA. This CDR3 has 15 residues. V was trimmed by 1 base and J by 1 base, leaving 10 bases between them.

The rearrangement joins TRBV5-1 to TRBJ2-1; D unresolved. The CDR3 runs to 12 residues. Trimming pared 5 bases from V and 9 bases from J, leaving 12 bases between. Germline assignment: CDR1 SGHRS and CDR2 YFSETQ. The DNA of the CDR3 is TGCGCCAGCAGTTTAACAGTCCGTGAGCAGTTCTTC. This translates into CASSLTVREQFF.

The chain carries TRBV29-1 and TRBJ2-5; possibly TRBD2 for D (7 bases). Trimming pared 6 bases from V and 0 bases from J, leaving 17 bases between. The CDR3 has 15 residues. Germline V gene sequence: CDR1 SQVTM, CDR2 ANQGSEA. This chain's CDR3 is CSVAGARGHQETQYF. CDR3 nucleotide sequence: TGCAGCGTGGCGGGGGCCAGGGGCCACCAAGAGACCCAGTACTTC.

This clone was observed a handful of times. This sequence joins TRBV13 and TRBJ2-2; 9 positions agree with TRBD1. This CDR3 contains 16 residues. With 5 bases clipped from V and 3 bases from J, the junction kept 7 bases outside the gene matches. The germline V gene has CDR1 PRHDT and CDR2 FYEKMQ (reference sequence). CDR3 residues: CASSLHRGQDTGELFF. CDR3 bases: TGTGCCAGCAGCCTCCACAGGGGGCAGGACACCGGGGAGCTGTTTTTT.

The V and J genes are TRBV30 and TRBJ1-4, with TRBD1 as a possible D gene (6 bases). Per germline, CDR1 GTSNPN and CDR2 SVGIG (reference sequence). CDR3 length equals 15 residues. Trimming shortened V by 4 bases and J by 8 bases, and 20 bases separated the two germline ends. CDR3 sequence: CAWNNPGTMGEKLFF. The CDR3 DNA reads TGTGCCTGGAACAATCCCGGGACAATGGGAGAAAAACTGTTTTTT.

The CDR3 loop reads CSVVRQGYGYTF. In DNA, the CDR3 is TGCAGCGTTGTAAGGCAGGGCTATGGCTACACCTTC. This chain connects TRBV29-1 to TRBJ1-2, with TRBD1 as a possible D gene (5 bases). From germline, CDR1 is SQVTM and CDR2 ANQGSEA. Trimming removed 4 bases at V and 4 bases at J, with 10 bases between. CDR3 size: 12 residues.

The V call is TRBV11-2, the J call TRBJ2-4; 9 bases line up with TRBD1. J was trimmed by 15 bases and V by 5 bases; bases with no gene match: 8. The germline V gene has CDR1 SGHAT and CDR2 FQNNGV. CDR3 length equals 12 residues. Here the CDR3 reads CASSRDRERGYF. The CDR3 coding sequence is TGTGCCAGCAGCCGGGACAGGGAGCGGGGGTACTTC.

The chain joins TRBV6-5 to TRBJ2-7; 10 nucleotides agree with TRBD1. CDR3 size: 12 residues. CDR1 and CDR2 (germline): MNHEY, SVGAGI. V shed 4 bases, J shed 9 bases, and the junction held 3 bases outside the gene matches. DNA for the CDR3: TGTGCCAGCAGTTCCGGGACAGGGGTGCAGTACTTC. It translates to CASSSGTGVQYF.

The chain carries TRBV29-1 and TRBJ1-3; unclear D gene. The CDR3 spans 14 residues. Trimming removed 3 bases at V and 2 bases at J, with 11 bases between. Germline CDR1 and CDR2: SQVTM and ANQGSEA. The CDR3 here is CSVESGRAGNTIYF. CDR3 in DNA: TGCAGCGTTGAGTCTGGGAGGGCTGGAAACACCATATATTTT. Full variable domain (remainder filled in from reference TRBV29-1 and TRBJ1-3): SAVISQKPSRDICQRGTSLTIQCQVDSQVTMMFWYRQQPGQSLTLIATANQGSEATYESGFVIDKFPISRPNLTFSTLTVSNMSPEDSSIYLCSVESGRAGNTIYFGEGSWLTVV.

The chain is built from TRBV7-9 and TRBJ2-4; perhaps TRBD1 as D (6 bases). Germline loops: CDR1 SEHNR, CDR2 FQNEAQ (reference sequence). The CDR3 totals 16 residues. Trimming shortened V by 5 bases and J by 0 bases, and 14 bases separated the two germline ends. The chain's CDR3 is CASSEEGVIAKNIQYF. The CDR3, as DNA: TGTGCCAGCAGCGAAGAGGGGGTCATAGCCAAAAACATTCAGTACTTC.

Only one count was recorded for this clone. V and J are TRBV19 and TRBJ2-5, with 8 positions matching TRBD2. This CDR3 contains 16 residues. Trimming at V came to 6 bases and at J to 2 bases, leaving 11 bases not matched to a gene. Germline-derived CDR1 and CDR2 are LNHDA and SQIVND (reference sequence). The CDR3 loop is CASSMGPGGRQETQYF. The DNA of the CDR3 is TGTGCCAGTAGCATGGGCCCGGGCGGGAGGCAAGAGACCCAGTACTTC.

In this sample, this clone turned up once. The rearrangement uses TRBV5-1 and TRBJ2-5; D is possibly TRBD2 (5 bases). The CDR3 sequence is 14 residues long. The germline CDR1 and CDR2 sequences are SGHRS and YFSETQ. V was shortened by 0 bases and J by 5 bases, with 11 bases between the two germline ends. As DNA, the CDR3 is TGCGCCAGCAGCTTGGTCCTGGGCGGGGAGACCCAGTACTTC. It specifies CASSLVLGGETQYF.

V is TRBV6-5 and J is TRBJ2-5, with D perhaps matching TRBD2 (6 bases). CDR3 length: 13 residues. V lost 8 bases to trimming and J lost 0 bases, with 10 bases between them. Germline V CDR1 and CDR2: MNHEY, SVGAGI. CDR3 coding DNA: TGTGCCAGCGCGGGGTCCTACCAAGAGACCCAGTACTTC. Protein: CASAGSYQETQYF.

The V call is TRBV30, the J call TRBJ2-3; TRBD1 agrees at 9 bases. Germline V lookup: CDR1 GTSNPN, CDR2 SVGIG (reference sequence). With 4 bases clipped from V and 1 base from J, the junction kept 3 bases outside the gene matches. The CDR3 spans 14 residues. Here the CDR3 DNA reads TGTGCCTGGAAATGGACAGGGGGCACAGATACGCAGTATTTT. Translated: CAWKWTGGTDTQYF.

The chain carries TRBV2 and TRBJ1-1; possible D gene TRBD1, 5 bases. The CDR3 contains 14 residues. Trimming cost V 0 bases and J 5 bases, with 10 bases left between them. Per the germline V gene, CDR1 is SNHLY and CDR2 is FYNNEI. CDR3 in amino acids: CASSEAGGRTEAFF. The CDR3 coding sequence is TGTGCCAGCAGTGAAGCGGGGGGGAGGACTGAAGCTTTCTTT.

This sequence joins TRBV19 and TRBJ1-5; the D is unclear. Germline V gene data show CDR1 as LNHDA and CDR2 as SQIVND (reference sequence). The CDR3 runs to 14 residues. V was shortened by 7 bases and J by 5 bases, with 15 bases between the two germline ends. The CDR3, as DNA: TGTGCCAGTACCGCCAGGCAGGTTTATCAGCCCCAGCATTTT. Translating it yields CASTARQVYQPQHF.

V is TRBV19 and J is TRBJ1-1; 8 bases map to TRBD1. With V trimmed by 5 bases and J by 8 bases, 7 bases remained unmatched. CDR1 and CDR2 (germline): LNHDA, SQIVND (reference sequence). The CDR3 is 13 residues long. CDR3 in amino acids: CASSLGTGGEAFF. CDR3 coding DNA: TGTGCCAGTAGTCTTGGGACAGGAGGGGAAGCTTTCTTT.

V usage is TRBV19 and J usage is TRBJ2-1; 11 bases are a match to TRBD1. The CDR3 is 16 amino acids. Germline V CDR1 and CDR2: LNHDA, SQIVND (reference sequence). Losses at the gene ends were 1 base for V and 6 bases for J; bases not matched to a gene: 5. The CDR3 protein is CASSIGGTGGINEQFF. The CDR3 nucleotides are TGTGCCAGTAGTATAGGAGGGACAGGGGGGATCAATGAGCAGTTCTTC.

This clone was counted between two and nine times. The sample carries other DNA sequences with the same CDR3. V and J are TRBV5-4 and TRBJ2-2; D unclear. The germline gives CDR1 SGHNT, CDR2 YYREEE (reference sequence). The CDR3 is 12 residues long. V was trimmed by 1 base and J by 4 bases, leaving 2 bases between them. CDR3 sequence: CASSLSTGELFF. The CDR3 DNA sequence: TGTGCCAGCAGCTTGTCCACCGGGGAGCTGTTTTTT. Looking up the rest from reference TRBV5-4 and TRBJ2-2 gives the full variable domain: ETGVTQSPTHLIKTRGQQVTLRCSSQSGHNTVSWYQQALGQGPQFIFQYYREEENGRGNFPPRFSGLQFPNYSSELNVNALELDDSALYLCASSLSTGELFFGEGSRLTVL.

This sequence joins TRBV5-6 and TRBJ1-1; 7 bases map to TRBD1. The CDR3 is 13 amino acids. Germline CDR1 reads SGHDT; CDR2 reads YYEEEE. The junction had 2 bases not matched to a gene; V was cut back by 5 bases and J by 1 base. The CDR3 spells CASSPGGNTEAFF. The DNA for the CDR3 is TGTGCCAGCAGTCCAGGGGGGAACACTGAAGCTTTCTTT.